A selection of T cell receptor beta chains follows, all from one sample in a study of blood T cells in healthy people across ages. One entry per CDR3 protein results from TCRdb running MiXCR on the 5' RACE reads. The sample includes fewer than 700,000 distinct CDR3 sequences, approximately 40% of them seen just once. Sequencing input: blood. The source of these receptors is a man older than 75 in good health. Both conserved end residues are trimmed from each CDR3. Each record gives: J gene, V gene, CDR3 protein.

j_gene: TRBJ2-5; v_gene: TRBV20-1; CDR3aa: SATEPTGFEETQY
j_gene: TRBJ2-1; v_gene: TRBV5-8; CDR3aa: ASTPLAGVNYNEQF
j_gene: TRBJ2-7; v_gene: TRBV12-3/TRBV12-4; CDR3aa: ASSFAGTATYEQY
j_gene: TRBJ1-2; v_gene: TRBV20-1; CDR3aa: SARREGGDGYT
j_gene: TRBJ2-7; v_gene: TRBV6-2/TRBV6-3; CDR3aa: ATWTMEDYEQY
j_gene: TRBJ2-5; v_gene: TRBV24-1; CDR3aa: ATSDPADRWETQY
j_gene: TRBJ2-7; v_gene: TRBV5-1; CDR3aa: ASSFGLAGGFYEQY
j_gene: TRBJ2-5; v_gene: TRBV27; CDR3aa: ASSSPGQGLYETQY
j_gene: TRBJ1-1; v_gene: TRBV20-1; CDR3aa: SARAGTGKAF
j_gene: TRBJ1-2; v_gene: TRBV18; CDR3aa: ASSRTDNYGYT
j_gene: TRBJ2-3; v_gene: TRBV6-5; CDR3aa: ASSYSFGTSGRGPWGTDTQY
j_gene: TRBJ1-5; v_gene: TRBV6-5; CDR3aa: ASSYSQGAQPQH
j_gene: TRBJ2-1; v_gene: TRBV20-1; CDR3aa: SAPIAGASYNGRF
j_gene: TRBJ2-5; v_gene: TRBV9; CDR3aa: ASSVLAGVVETQY
j_gene: TRBJ2-1; v_gene: TRBV7-2; CDR3aa: ASSPVAERFNEQF
j_gene: TRBJ2-7; v_gene: TRBV7-2; CDR3aa: ASSFTLTRASSSYEQY
j_gene: TRBJ2-5; v_gene: TRBV25-1; CDR3aa: ASTRTRVETQY